This is a list of T cell receptor beta chains from one sample in a study of regulatory T cells in long-lasting Graves disease. Each CDR3 protein is one row after TCRdb ran MiXCR on the multiplex PCR reads. The table lists about 460,000 distinct CDR3 sequences, approximately 22% of them singletons. The sequences come from peripheral blood mononuclear cells (PBMCs), collected when the disease was refractory, from a patient treated with antithyroid drugs. The receptors here all came from a female donor with Graves disease. Each CDR3 is given with its conserved first and last residue. Fields, in order: clone size, V gene, D gene, CDR3 length, J gene, CDR3 protein, CDR3 DNA. D genes are given only for firm matches. Some rows have no size entry. The others give once, few or many, or a class for an expanded clone.

few,TRBV6-5,TRBD1,15,TRBJ2-7,CASSYESGGSYEQYF,TGTGCCAGCAGTTACGAGTCAGGGGGTTCCTACGAGCAGTACTTC
.,TRBV6-1,.,15,TRBJ1-6,CASKKRSSYNSPLHF,TGTGCCAGCAAGAAACGGAGCTCCTATAATTCACCCCTCCACTTT
many,TRBV11-2,.,17,TRBJ2-2,CASSLSGLGRNTGELFF,TGTGCCAGCAGCTTATCCGGGTTGGGCAGGAACACCGGGGAGCTGTTTTTT
many,TRBV28,.,15,TRBJ1-1,CASTVNWRDHTEAFF,TGTGCCAGCACCGTAAATTGGCGAGATCACACTGAAGCTTTCTTT
many,TRBV7-2,.,13,TRBJ2-5,CASSLVIQETQYF,TGTGCCAGCAGCTTAGTAATTCAAGAGACCCAGTACTTC
many,TRBV6-5,.,13,TRBJ1-5,CASSYDGNQPQHF,TGTGCCAGCAGTTACGACGGCAATCAGCCCCAGCATTTT
many,TRBV2,.,14,TRBJ1-2,CASRALGGPKGYTF,TGTGCCAGCAGGGCGCTTGGGGGGCCGAAGGGCTACACCTTC
few,TRBV29-1,TRBD2,13,TRBJ2-7,CSVNKPGLVEQYF,TGCAGCGTAAATAAACCGGGACTAGTAGAGCAGTACTTC
many,TRBV7-2,.,17,TRBJ2-7,CASSLFVGPNLDYEQYF,TGTGCCAGCAGCTTATTTGTAGGGCCCAACCTCGACTACGAGCAGTACTTC
many,TRBV12-3/TRBV12-4,TRBD1,12,TRBJ2-7,CATGTDVGEQYF,TGTGCCACCGGGACAGACGTCGGCGAGCAGTACTTC
.,TRBV7-9,.,12,TRBJ1-2,CASSLGSGTDTF,TGTGCCAGCAGCTTAGGATCAGGGACGGACACCTTC
.,TRBV5-5,.,14,TRBJ1-1,CASSSQGFDTEAFF,TGTGCCAGCAGCTCTCAGGGTTTCGACACTGAAGCTTTCTTT
few,TRBV20-1,.,12,TRBJ2-7,CSARLASYEQYF,TGCAGTGCTAGACTAGCGTCCTACGAGCAGTACTTC
many,TRBV2,.,15,TRBJ1-1,CASRIEGSENTEAFF,TGTGCCAGCAGGATTGAGGGTTCAGAAAACACTGAAGCTTTCTTT
.,TRBV7-2,.,15,TRBJ2-7,CASSLEASYRDEQYF,TGTGCCAGCAGCTTAGAGGCTAGTTATCGCGACGAGCAGTACTTC
few,TRBV5-5,.,15,TRBJ2-7,CASSLPHGGSYEQYF,TGTGCCAGCAGCTTACCGCACGGGGGCTCGTACGAGCAGTACTTC
.,TRBV4-1,.,16,TRBJ1-2,CASSRYMALSPYGYTF,TGCGCCAGCAGCCGTTACATGGCCCTTTCCCCCTATGGCTACACCTTC
many,TRBV12-3/TRBV12-4,TRBD2,15,TRBJ2-5,CASSQTSGRVKTQYF,TGTGCCAGCAGTCAGACTAGCGGGAGGGTAAAGACCCAGTACTTC
few,TRBV13,TRBD2,17,TRBJ2-1,CASSSTGVGLAGDEQFF,TGTGCCAGCAGCTCCACGGGGGTGGGACTAGCGGGCGATGAGCAGTTCTTC
many,TRBV13,TRBD1,14,TRBJ2-5,CASSLRAGGETQYF,TGTGCCAGCAGCTTAAGGGCAGGGGGAGAGACCCAGTACTTC
few,TRBV10-3,.,13,TRBJ2-7,CAISESAAGEQYF,TGTGCCATCAGTGAGTCGGCCGCGGGCGAGCAGTACTTC
.,TRBV24-1,.,12,TRBJ1-5,CATSDADQPQHF,TGTGCCACCAGTGACGCGGATCAGCCCCAGCATTTT
.,TRBV5-6,.,13,TRBJ2-2,CASSARTSGELFF,TGTGCCAGCAGCGCCCGGACGTCCGGGGAGCTGTTTTTT
.,TRBV19,.,15,TRBJ1-2,CASSSGGDEYDGYTF,TGTGCCAGTAGTTCCGGGGGGGATGAATATGATGGCTACACCTTC
few,TRBV20-1,.,14,TRBJ1-6,CSAGRGVDNSPLHF,TGCAGTGCTGGGCGGGGAGTTGATAATTCACCCCTCCACTTT
.,TRBV10-3,.,12,TRBJ2-2,CAISDNTGELFF,TGTGCCATCAGTGATAACACCGGGGAGCTGTTTTTT
many,TRBV10-3,.,13,TRBJ1-2,CAISERGNYGYTF,TGTGCCATCAGTGAACGGGGTAACTATGGCTACACCTTC
.,TRBV3-1,.,15,TRBJ1-2,CASSQGSETGQGHTF,TGTGCCAGCAGCCAAGGGTCGGAAACAGGGCAAGGCCACACCTTC
many,TRBV28,TRBD2,20,TRBJ2-5,CASTLSSIGLAGDWEETQYF,TGTGCCAGCACACTTAGCAGTATTGGACTAGCGGGAGATTGGGAGGAGACCCAGTACTTC
.,TRBV3-1,.,12,TRBJ1-2,CASSDRYEGYTF,TGTGCCAGCAGCGACAGATATGAGGGCTACACCTTC
.,TRBV9,TRBD2,16,TRBJ2-7,CASSVTGTSETYEQYF,TGTGCCAGCAGCGTAACCGGGACTAGCGAAACCTACGAGCAGTACTTC
many,TRBV5-1,TRBD1,14,TRBJ1-4,CASSFLAGGGKLFF,TGCGCCAGCAGCTTTTTGGCAGGGGGTGGAAAACTGTTTTTT
.,TRBV4-1,.,15,TRBJ1-1,CASSQGWGENTEAFF,TGCGCCAGCAGCCAAGGCTGGGGGGAGAACACTGAAGCTTTCTTT
few,TRBV20-1,TRBD2,15,TRBJ2-1,CSATTGTSGRNEQFF,TGCAGTGCTACGACCGGGACTAGCGGGAGAAATGAGCAGTTCTTC
many,TRBV11-3,TRBD1,13,TRBJ1-1,CASSAQGAGEAFF,TGTGCCAGCAGCGCTCAGGGGGCAGGTGAAGCTTTCTTT
many,TRBV27,TRBD1,15,TRBJ2-5,CASRPDRGPGETQYF,TGTGCCAGCAGACCGGACAGGGGGCCGGGAGAGACCCAGTACTTC
.,TRBV20-1,TRBD2,15,TRBJ2-2,CSAPLSLAGIGELFF,TGCAGTGCCCCTCTGAGTCTAGCGGGAATCGGGGAGCTGTTTTTT
.,TRBV29-1,.,15,TRBJ2-7,CSVELTSWSSYEQYF,TGCAGCGTTGAGTTAACTAGCTGGAGCTCCTACGAGCAGTACTTC
many,TRBV12-3/TRBV12-4,.,15,TRBJ2-5,CASSPPKALQETQYF,TGTGCCAGCAGTCCCCCAAAAGCGCTCCAAGAGACCCAGTACTTC
few,TRBV10-3,.,14,TRBJ2-7,CAITPSQVTYEQYF,TGTGCCATCACCCCGAGTCAGGTTACCTACGAGCAGTACTTC
many,TRBV2,.,11,TRBJ2-7,CASKGVVEQYF,TGTGCCAGCAAAGGGGTTGTCGAGCAGTACTTC
few,TRBV20-1,.,11,TRBJ2-7,CSGGLGYEQYF,TGCAGCGGCGGGTTGGGCTACGAGCAGTACTTC
many,TRBV28,TRBD2,18,TRBJ2-5,CASRPRVSGGYSRETQYF,TGTGCCAGCAGACCTCGTGTCAGCGGGGGGTATTCAAGAGAGACCCAGTACTTC
many,TRBV19,TRBD1,11,TRBJ1-2,CASTGQGVYTF,TGTGCCAGTACGGGACAGGGAGTATACACCTTC
.,TRBV9,TRBD2,15,TRBJ2-5,CASSVAGGAGETQYF,TGTGCCAGCAGCGTAGCCGGGGGGGCTGGCGAGACCCAGTACTTC
many,TRBV2,.,15,TRBJ1-1,CASSEAGIMNTEAFF,TGTGCCAGCAGTGAAGCAGGCATCATGAACACTGAAGCTTTCTTT
.,TRBV7-3,.,14,TRBJ2-7,CASSLDGGSGEQYF,TGTGCCAGCAGCTTGGACGGGGGAAGCGGCGAGCAGTACTTC
many,TRBV7-2,.,13,TRBJ1-1,CASSPGMDTEAFF,TGTGCCAGCAGCCCCGGGATGGACACTGAAGCTTTCTTT
.,TRBV2,TRBD1,12,TRBJ2-7,CASSGTGLEQYF,TGTGCCAGCAGTGGGACAGGTTTGGAGCAGTACTTC
.,TRBV2,TRBD1,15,TRBJ1-6,CASSTGTGDNSPLHF,TGTGCCAGCAGCACCGGGACAGGGGATAATTCACCCCTCCACTTT
.,TRBV3-1,.,13,TRBJ1-5,CASSQDAVQPQHF,TGTGCCAGCAGCCAAGATGCCGTCCAGCCCCAGCATTTT
.,TRBV24-1,.,12,TRBJ2-1,CATSDYREEQFF,TGTGCCACCAGTGATTACCGGGAAGAGCAGTTCTTC
many,TRBV28,.,11,TRBJ1-2,CASSNTYGYTF,TGTGCCAGCAGTAATACGTATGGCTACACCTTC